This T cell receptor beta chain was captured in a study of blood T cell repertoires in COVID-19 (dated by TCRdb to the early 2020s). General notes on the study: Samples from collaborators originated in the United States, Italy and Spain and spanned both the acute and convalescent phases of COVID-19. Where available, HLA class I and class II types were taken from metadata supplied by the sample provider and were not determined by assay-based typing. The repertoires were released in a freely available public database intended as a resource for research on the immune response to SARS-CoV-2. Samples came from the ongoing ImmuneRACE study (first 160 participants) plus 1,254 subjects from 6 global collaborators. The sample metadata nearly always contained a de-identified subject ID, COVID-19 status, age in years and sex. The prospective study material was composed of cDNA or gDNA derived from T cells, B-cell-depleted T cells, or PBMCs. Deeply sampled blood TCRbeta repertoires from subjects exposed to, actively infected with, or recovered from COVID-19 were included in the dataset.

Of note for this clone: Its target antigen remains unknown. No base-level quality is on record; no much larger clone is a single base apart.

The junction carries 25 bases between V and J, which are trimmed by 10 bases and 6 bases respectively. Measured from the cysteine to the phenylalanine, the CDR3 is 15 residues long. The entry retains the CDR3 DNA only, 45 bases that are in frame from base 1. In the germline V gene (reference sequence), CDR1 corresponds to MNHNY and CDR2 to SVGAGI. Summary of the overall study and its limitations: The amount of clinical and demographic metadata varied by source and participant and was provided uncurated.

The collaborating institutions used their own protocols to collect whole blood in K2EDTA tubes. For TCRbeta analysis, collaborators shipped samples as frozen whole blood, isolated PBMCs, or DNA extracted from either of those sample types. TCRbeta CDR3 regions were amplified from genomic DNA using the immunoSEQ Assay, a bias-controlled multiplex PCR. The study's processing was this. The number of nucleated cells in each sample was estimated by amplification of reference gene primers within the assay. To quantify the absolute abundance of each unique TCRbeta CDR3 rearrangement, sequence reads were collapsed and filtered. For each sample, productive Simpson clonality was calculated as the square root of Simpson's diversity index across productive rearrangements. TCRdb obtained this table from immuneACCESS and retained in-frame rearrangements with V and J assigned. These tables miss some clones; where compared with another copy, unresolved V genes account for less than half of the shortfall, and the remainder is unexplained. That table is the source of V, J and clone size, and D and trimming were worked out from the DNA. The table for this sample lists some 350,000 clones; around 84% of them were counted only once. The ten largest account for approximately 2.9% of the sample.

Recombination joined TRBV6-6 with TRBJ2-7; TRBD1 is perhaps the D gene, given 6 matching bases. Sample: peripheral blood. The TCR originated in a human donor in a cohort sampled during active COVID-19. The DNA sequence follows: TGTGCCACCAAGGGCCGTGAGCAGAGAGGGGGCGAGCAGTACTTC. This encodes CATKGREQRGGEQYF.